This TCR beta chain was sequenced during a study of breast tumors, draining lymph nodes, adjacent tissues. Study-wide findings and caveats: The data were judged consistent with most tumor T cells coming from lymph node and expanding in tumor. Tumor and nontumor repertoires were significantly more similar in luminal-like than in basal-like breast cancer. Tumors had less TCR diversity than lymph nodes, more than nontumor tissue.

Of note for this clonotype: As yet, its antigen is unknown. This may be a read error: a much more frequent sequence differs by one nucleotide. Because it lacks the conserved phenylalanine or tryptophan at the end, this CDR3 is likely a read error.

MiXCR, applied by TCRdb to the multiplex PCR reads, yields one record per CDR3 protein. The sample contains approximately 250,000 distinct CDR3 sequences, under 40% of which appear only once. Breast cancer patients provided tissue from their axillary draining lymph nodes. Trimming left V 1 base short and J 8 bases short, with 11 bases between. Germline CDR1 is SGHDN and CDR2 is FVKESK. CDR3 length equals 13 residues. The sequence derives from a female donor with breast cancer. Some clones in this sample may be carry-over from other donors' samples. The sequencing sample was made of axillary lymph node tissue. The genes are TRBV14 and TRBJ1-2; D is unclear. CDR3 nucleotides: TGTGCCAGCAGCCAAGTGGGTTCAGGCGGCTACACCTCC. Translation gives CASSQVGSGGYTS.